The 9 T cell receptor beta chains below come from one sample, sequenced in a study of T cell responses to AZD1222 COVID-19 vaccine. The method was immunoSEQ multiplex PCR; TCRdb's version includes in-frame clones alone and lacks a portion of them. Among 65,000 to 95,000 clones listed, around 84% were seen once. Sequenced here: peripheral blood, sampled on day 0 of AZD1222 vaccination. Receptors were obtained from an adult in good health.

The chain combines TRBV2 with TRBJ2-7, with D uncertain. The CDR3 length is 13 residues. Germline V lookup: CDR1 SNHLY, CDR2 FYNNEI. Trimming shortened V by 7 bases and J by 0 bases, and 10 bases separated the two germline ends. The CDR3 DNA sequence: TGTGCCAGCATAGACCTGAGCTCCTACGAGCAGTACTTC. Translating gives CASIDLSSYEQYF. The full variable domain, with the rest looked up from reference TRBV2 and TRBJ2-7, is EPEVTQTPSHQVTQMGQEVILRCVPISNHLYFYWYRQILGQKVEFLVSFYNNEISEKSEIFDDQFSVERPDGSNFTLKIRSTKLEDSAMYFCASIDLSSYEQYFGPGTRLTVT.

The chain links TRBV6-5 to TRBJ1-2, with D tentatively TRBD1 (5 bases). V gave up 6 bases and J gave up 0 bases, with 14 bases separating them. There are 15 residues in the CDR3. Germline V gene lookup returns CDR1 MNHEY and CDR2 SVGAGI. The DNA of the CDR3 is TGTGCCAGCAGCTTAGGGGACTCTTCTAACTATGGCTACACCTTC. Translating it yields CASSLGDSSNYGYTF.

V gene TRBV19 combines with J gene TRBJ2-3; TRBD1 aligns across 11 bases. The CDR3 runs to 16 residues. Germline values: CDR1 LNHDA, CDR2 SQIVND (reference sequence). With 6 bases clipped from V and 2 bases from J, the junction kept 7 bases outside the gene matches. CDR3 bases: TGTGCCAGTAGACTTATGGGACAGGGGGTCACAGATACGCAGTATTTT. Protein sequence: CASRLMGQGVTDTQYF.

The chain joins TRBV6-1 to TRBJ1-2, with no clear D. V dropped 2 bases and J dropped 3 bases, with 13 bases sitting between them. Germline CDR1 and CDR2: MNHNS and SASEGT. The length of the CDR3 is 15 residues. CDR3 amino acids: CASSEQRQGYYGYTF. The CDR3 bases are TGTGCCAGCAGTGAACAGAGGCAAGGCTACTATGGCTACACCTTC.

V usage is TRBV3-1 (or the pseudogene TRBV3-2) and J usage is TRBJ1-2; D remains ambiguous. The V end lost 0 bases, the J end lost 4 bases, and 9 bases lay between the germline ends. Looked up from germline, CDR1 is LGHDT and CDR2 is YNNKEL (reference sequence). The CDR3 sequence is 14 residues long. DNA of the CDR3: TGTGCCAGCAGCCAAGAGCAGCGTTTCTATGGCTACACCTTC. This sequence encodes CASSQEQRFYGYTF.

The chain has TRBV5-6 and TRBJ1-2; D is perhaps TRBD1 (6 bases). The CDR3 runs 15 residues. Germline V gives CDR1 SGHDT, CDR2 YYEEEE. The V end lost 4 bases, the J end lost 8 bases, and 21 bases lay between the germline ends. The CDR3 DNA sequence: TGTGCCAGCAGCGGGATTACAGGGAATTCGCGAGGCTACACCTTC. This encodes CASSGITGNSRGYTF.

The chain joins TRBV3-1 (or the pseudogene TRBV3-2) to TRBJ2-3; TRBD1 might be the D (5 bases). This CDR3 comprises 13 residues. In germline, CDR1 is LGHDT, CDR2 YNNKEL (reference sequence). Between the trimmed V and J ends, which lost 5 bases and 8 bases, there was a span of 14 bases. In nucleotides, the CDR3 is TGTGCCAGCAGCACCCGGAGCCAGGGTACGCAGTATTTT. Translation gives CASSTRSQGTQYF.

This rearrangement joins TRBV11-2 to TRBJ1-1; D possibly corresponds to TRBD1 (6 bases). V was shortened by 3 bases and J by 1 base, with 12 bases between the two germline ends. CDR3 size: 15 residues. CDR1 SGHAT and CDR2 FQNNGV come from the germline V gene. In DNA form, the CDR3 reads TGTGCCAGCAGCTTTAAAGGGGGAGGGAACACTGAAGCTTTCTTT. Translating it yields CASSFKGGGNTEAFF. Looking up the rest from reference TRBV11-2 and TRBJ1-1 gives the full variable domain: EAGVAQSPRYKIIEKRQSVAFWCNPISGHATLYWYQQILGQGPKLLIQFQNNGVVDDSQLPKDRFSAERLKGVDSTLKIQPAKLEDSAVYLCASSFKGGGNTEAFFGQGTRLTVV.

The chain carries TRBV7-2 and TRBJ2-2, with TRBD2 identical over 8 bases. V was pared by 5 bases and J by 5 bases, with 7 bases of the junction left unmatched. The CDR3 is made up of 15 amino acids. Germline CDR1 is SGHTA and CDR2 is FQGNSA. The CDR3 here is CASSGAGVWTGELFF. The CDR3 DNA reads TGTGCCAGCAGCGGAGCGGGAGTATGGACCGGGGAGCTGTTTTTT.